This TCR beta chain originates from a study of control samples from healthy donors and cancer patients. The length of the CDR3 is 12 residues. CDR1 is MDHEN and CDR2 is SYDVKM in the germline V gene. V gave up 6 bases and J gave up 4 bases, with 7 bases separating them. Clones were read by immunoSEQ multiplex PCR, and TCRdb kept only the in-frame ones, dropping some. This sample has about 86,000 clones, with roughly nine tenths found just once. The sequence was obtained from a woman in her forties or fifties with colorectal cancer. The chain recombines TRBV28 with TRBJ1-3, with D unclear. Sequences were obtained from PBMCs. This CDR3 is CASRPAGNTIYF. CDR3 in DNA: TGTGCCAGCAGGCCAGCCGGAAACACCATATATTTT.